These 13 T cell receptor beta chains share one sample of origin, sequenced in a study of Ad26.COV2.S vaccination and SARS-CoV-2 variants listed by TCRdb under 2021. The method was the immunoSEQ multiplex PCR assay. The table was pulled from immuneACCESS by TCRdb, which kept in-frame rearrangements only. Such tables lose some clones; where checked, under half of the loss comes from unresolved V genes, and the rest has no known cause. Present in this sample are 350,000 to 450,000 clones, over 80% of which were seen just once. 1.5% to 2% of the sample belongs to the ten largest clones. This sample's treatment or condition label indicates: 15 to 20 received Ad26.COV2.S at low or high dose, single or two shots; 5 received placebo; per-sample allocation not given. For vaccine and placebo recipients, the sequenced repertoires came from samples collected on day 63 after the first injection. The sequenced sample was peripheral blood, obtained in a trial of Ad26.COV2.S vaccine versus placebo. The receptor set was obtained from a person aged 18-65 years who received the Ad26.COV2.S COVID-19 vaccine or a placebo.

This clone came up a few times. This chain uses TRBV2 with TRBJ1-1; D might be TRBD1 (5 bases). This CDR3 region has 21 residues. The ends were cut back, 3 bases at V and 1 base at J, with 30 bases in the middle. CDR1 and CDR2 (germline): SNHLY, FYNNEI. CDR3 bases: TGTGCCAGCAGTGATGGGCAGGGAAGGTTTTTTTTCTCGGCAAAGAACACTGAAGCTTTCTTT. Its translation is CASSDGQGRFFFSAKNTEAFF.

The chain uses TRBV6-5 and TRBJ2-5, with 12 bases fitting TRBD1. The V and J ends lost 7 bases and 5 bases, in that order; junction bases with no gene match: 5. Germline CDR1 reads MNHEY; CDR2 reads SVGAGI. The CDR3 extends over 14 amino acids. DNA for the CDR3: TGTGCCAGCAAGGGGACAGGGGGCGGGGAGACCCAGTACTTC. Protein product: CASKGTGGGETQYF.

This rearrangement joins TRBV27 to TRBJ2-3, with TRBD2 as a possible D gene (6 bases). V shed 4 bases and J shed 5 bases, with 16 bases lying between them. The V gene's germline CDR1 is MNHEY and CDR2 SMNVEV (reference sequence). The CDR3 loop spans 15 amino acids. CDR3 nucleotides: TGTGCCAGCAGTTCGCCGGGACTCAGAGGAGATACGCAGTATTTT. Encoded protein: CASSSPGLRGDTQYF.

This clone is a singleton in its sample. The V call is TRBV6-2 or TRBV6-3, the J call TRBJ2-1; 7 bases line up with TRBD2. The CDR3 is 11 residues long. V was clipped by 5 bases and J by 8 bases; unmatched bases: 0. The V gene's germline CDR1 is MNHEY and CDR2 SVGEGT. CDR3 nucleotides: TGTGCCAGCAGTGGGAGGGATGAGCAGTTCTTC. It specifies CASSGRDEQFF.

The genes are TRBV5-1 and TRBJ1-2; D is undetermined. Germline V lookup: CDR1 SGHRS, CDR2 YFSETQ. Trimming removed 2 bases from V and 2 bases from J, with 7 bases in between. The CDR3 is 13 amino acids. CDR3 DNA: TGCGCCAGCAGCTTCCCGGAGAACTATGGCTACACCTTC. Translating it yields CASSFPENYGYTF.

This clone was seen more than once but under ten times. The same CDR3 can be traced to other DNA sequences in this sample. This chain connects TRBV5-4 to TRBJ2-7, with D perhaps TRBD1 (6 bases). This CDR3 region has 14 residues. Germline CDR1 SGHNT, CDR2 YYREEE (reference sequence). Trimming cost V 0 bases and J 4 bases, with 11 bases left between them. CDR3 in DNA: TGTGCCAGCAGCTTGGCAGGGGTCATTTACGAGCAGTACTTC. As protein: CASSLAGVIYEQYF.

The chain is built from TRBV5-8 and TRBJ2-1; 8 bases match TRBD2. Germline loops: CDR1 SGHTS, CDR2 YDEGEE. The CDR3 runs 16 residues. Unmatched junction bases numbered 10, after V lost 2 bases and J lost 6 bases. The CDR3 region has the DNA TGTGCCAGCAGCTTTTTCTCCGGGGGGGCCGGCAATGAGCAGTTCTTC. Amino acids: CASSFFSGGAGNEQFF.

The V call is TRBV5-5, the J call TRBJ1-2; 7 positions match TRBD1. Germline-derived CDR1 and CDR2 are SGHKS and YYEKEE (reference sequence). Trimming removed 4 bases from V and 4 bases from J; junction bases left unmatched: 10. The CDR3 sequence is 15 residues long. The CDR3 here is CASSDNRGMGYGYTF. DNA for the CDR3: TGTGCCAGCAGCGATAACAGGGGTATGGGCTATGGCTACACCTTC.

V gene TRBV30 combines with J gene TRBJ1-1, with 7 positions matching TRBD1. The CDR3 covers 14 residues. V shed 2 bases, J shed 4 bases, and the junction held 7 bases outside the gene matches. Germline assignment: CDR1 GTSNPN and CDR2 SVGIG (reference sequence). The DNA of the CDR3 is TGTGCCTGGAGTCCGGGACAGTGGGGCACTGAAGCTTTCTTT. The encoded protein is CAWSPGQWGTEAFF.

The CDR3 is CASSHEAGWNTIYF. The CDR3 nucleotides read TGTGCCAGCAGCCACGAGGCTGGATGGAACACCATATATTTT. This chain links TRBV7-9 with TRBJ1-3; D is uncertain. With 5 bases removed from V and 7 bases from J, the gap between germline ends came to 15 bases. The CDR3 has 14 residues. The germline CDR1 and CDR2 sequences are SEHNR and FQNEAQ (reference sequence).

The chain couples TRBV18 to TRBJ2-5; the D gene is possibly TRBD1 (6 bases). The V end was cut by 3 bases, the J end by 1 base, with 9 bases between. Germline CDR1 is KGHSH and CDR2 is LQKENI. The CDR3 has 14 amino acids. CDR3 residues: CASSPGQTQETQYF. The CDR3 nucleotides are TGTGCCAGCTCACCGGGACAAACCCAAGAGACCCAGTACTTC.

The CDR3 sequence is CASSFDRSPYGYTF. Here the CDR3 DNA reads TGTGCCAGCAGCTTTGACAGGTCCCCCTATGGCTACACCTTC. The chain uses TRBV7-2 and TRBJ1-2, with D maybe TRBD1 (6 bases). The CDR3 is 14 amino acids. V lost 3 bases and J lost 4, with 12 bases in between. Germline V gene sequence: CDR1 SGHTA, CDR2 FQGNSA.

The rearrangement links TRBV18 to TRBJ1-6; D is unresolved. Germline V gene sequence: CDR1 KGHSH, CDR2 LQKENI. The CDR3 consists of 14 residues. V shed 1 base and J shed 6 bases, with 7 bases lying between them. The CDR3 reads CASSPQAANSPLHF. The CDR3 nucleotides read TGTGCCAGCTCACCACAGGCTGCTAATTCACCCCTCCACTTT.